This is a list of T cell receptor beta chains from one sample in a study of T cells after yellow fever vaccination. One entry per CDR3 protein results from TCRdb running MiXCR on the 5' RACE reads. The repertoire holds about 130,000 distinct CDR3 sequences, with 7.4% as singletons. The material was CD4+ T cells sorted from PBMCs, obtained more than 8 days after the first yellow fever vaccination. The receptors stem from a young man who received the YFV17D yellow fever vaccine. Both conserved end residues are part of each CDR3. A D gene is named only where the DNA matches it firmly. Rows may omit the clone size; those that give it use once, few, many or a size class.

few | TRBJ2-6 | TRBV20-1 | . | CSARVGTKAGANVLTF | TGCAGTGCTAGAGTAGGGACAAAGGCTGGGGCCAACGTCCTGACTTTC
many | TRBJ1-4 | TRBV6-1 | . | CAVSTRTRYGEKLFF | TGTGCCGTTAGTACACGGACCCGGTATGGCGAAAAACTGTTTTTT
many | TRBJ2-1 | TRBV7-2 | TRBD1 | CASRRDRQGYNEQFF | TGTGCCAGCAGACGGGACCGACAGGGGTACAATGAGCAGTTCTTC
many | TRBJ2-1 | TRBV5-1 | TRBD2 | CASRGDGGGKYNEQFF | TGCGCCAGCAGGGGGGACGGCGGGGGAAAATACAATGAGCAGTTCTTC
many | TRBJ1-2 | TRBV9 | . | CASSVGGSIGGFPGYTF | TGTGCCAGCAGCGTAGGCGGGTCAATAGGAGGTTTCCCTGGCTACACCTTC
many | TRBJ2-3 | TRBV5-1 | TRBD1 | CASSPRTGTTDTQYF | TGCGCCAGCAGCCCAAGGACAGGAACGACAGATACGCAGTATTTT
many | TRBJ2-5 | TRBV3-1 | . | CASSRSSETQYF | TGTGCCAGCAGCCGCTCTTCAGAGACCCAGTACTTC
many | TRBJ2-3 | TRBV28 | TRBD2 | CASSRGGGKADTQYF | TGTGCCAGCAGTCGTGGCGGGGGGAAGGCAGATACGCAGTATTTT
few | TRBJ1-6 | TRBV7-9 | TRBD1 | CASSLGLSGGSSPLHF | TGTGCCAGCAGCTTAGGCCTATCAGGGGGATCTTCACCCCTCCACTTT
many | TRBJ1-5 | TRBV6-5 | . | CASIRQGNQPQHF | TGTGCCAGCATAAGACAGGGCAATCAGCCCCAGCATTTT
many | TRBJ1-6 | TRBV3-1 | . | CASSQDPGYNSPLHF | TGTGCCAGCAGCCAAGACCCAGGTTATAATTCACCCCTCCACTTT
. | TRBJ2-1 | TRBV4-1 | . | CASSPGLLGNEQFF | TGCGCCAGCAGCCCGGGACTCCTGGGCAATGAGCAGTTCTTC
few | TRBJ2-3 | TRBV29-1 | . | CSVQGESGADTQYF | TGCAGCGTACAAGGGGAATCGGGGGCAGATACGCAGTATTTT
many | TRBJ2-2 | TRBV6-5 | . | CASSYMSSFPLNTGELFF | TGTGCCAGCAGTTATATGTCTAGCTTTCCCTTGAACACCGGGGAGCTGTTTTTT
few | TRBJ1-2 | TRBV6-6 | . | CAGEQGQGYGYTF | TGTGCCGGGGAACAGGGACAAGGCTATGGCTACACCTTC
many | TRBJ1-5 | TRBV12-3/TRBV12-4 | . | CASSLLAQGHQPQHF | TGTGCCAGCAGTTTACTCGCACAGGGCCATCAGCCCCAGCATTTT
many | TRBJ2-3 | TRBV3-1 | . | CASSLPQNTQYF | TGTGCCAGCAGCCTCCCCCAGAATACGCAGTATTTT
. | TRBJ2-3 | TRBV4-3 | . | CASSQNGKDTQYF | TGCGCCAGCAGCCAAAACGGAAAGGATACGCAGTATTTT
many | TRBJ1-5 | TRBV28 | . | CASRAPSNQPQHF | TGTGCCAGCAGGGCACCTAGCAATCAGCCCCAGCATTTT
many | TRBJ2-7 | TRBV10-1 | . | CASSEGTQGEQYF | TGCGCCAGCAGTGAAGGGACTCAGGGCGAGCAGTACTTC
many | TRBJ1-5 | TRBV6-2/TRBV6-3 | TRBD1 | CASSPDRFFQPQHF | TGTGCCAGCAGTCCGGACAGGTTCTTTCAGCCCCAGCATTTT
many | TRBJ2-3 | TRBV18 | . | CASSPPSTDTQYF | TGTGCCAGCTCACCACCAAGCACAGATACGCAGTATTTT
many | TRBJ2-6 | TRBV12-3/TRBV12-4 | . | CASGTAGANVLTF | TGTGCCAGCGGCACGGCTGGGGCCAACGTCCTGACTTTC
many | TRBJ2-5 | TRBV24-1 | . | CATSDFRGETQYF | TGTGCCACCAGTGATTTTAGGGGAGAGACCCAGTACTTC
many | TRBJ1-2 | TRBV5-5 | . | CASSFRQPNYGYTF | TGTGCCAGCAGCTTTCGTCAGCCTAACTATGGCTACACCTTC
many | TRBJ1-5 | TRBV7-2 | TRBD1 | CASSPGQGNQPQHF | TGTGCCAGCAGCCCGGGACAGGGGAATCAGCCCCAGCATTTT
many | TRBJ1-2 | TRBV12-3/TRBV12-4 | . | CASSQDGNYGYTF | TGTGCCAGCAGCCAGGACGGGAACTATGGCTACACCTTC
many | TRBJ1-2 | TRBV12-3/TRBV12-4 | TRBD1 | CASSFLDRVVYGYTF | TGTGCCAGCAGTTTTTTGGACAGGGTCGTCTATGGCTACACCTTC
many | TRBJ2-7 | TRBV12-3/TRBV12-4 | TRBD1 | CASSLDTGQNYEQYF | TGTGCCAGCAGTTTAGACACGGGACAGAACTACGAGCAGTACTTC
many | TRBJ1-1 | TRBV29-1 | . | CSVQGRLGTEAFF | TGCAGCGTTCAGGGGCGATTGGGCACTGAAGCTTTCTTT
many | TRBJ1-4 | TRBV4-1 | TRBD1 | CASVRRRDREEKLFF | TGCGCCAGCGTAAGGCGCAGGGACAGGGAAGAAAAACTGTTTTTT
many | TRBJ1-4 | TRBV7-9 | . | CASTPFGEKLFF | TGTGCCAGCACTCCCTTCGGGGAAAAACTGTTTTTT
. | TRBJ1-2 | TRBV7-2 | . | CATPPQGAYGYTF | TGTGCCACCCCCCCCCAGGGCGCCTATGGCTACACCTTC
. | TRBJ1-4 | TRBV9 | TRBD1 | CASSVGTALNEKLFF | TGTGCCAGCAGCGTTGGGACAGCCCTTAATGAAAAACTGTTTTTT
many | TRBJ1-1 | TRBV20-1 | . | CSGRVGQWNTEAFF | TGCAGTGGAAGGGTGGGGCAGTGGAACACTGAAGCTTTCTTT
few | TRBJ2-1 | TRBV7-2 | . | CASSPRWSDEQFF | TGTGCCAGCAGCCCCCGGTGGAGTGATGAGCAGTTCTTC
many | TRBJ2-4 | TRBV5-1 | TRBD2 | CASSLFSSGAVNIQYF | TGCGCCAGCAGCTTATTTTCTAGCGGGGCCGTAAACATTCAGTACTTC
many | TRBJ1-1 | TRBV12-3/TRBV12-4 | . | CASSTLGGDTEAFF | TGTGCCAGCAGTACGTTGGGCGGGGACACTGAAGCTTTCTTT
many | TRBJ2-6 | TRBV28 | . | CASSLVWGSGANVLTF | TGTGCCAGCAGTTTGGTATGGGGCTCTGGGGCCAACGTCCTGACTTTC
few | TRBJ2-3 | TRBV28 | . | CASSVAERVADTQYF | TGTGCCAGCAGTGTAGCGGAACGGGTTGCAGATACGCAGTATTTT
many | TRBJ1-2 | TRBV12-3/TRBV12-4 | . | CASSIWGTGGYTF | TGTGCCAGCAGTATATGGGGGACGGGTGGCTACACCTTC
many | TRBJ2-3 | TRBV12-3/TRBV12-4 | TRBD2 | CASRLGGTDTQYF | TGTGCCAGTCGTTTGGGGGGGACAGATACGCAGTATTTT
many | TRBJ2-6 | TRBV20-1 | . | CRASGGTQSGANVLTF | TGCAGGGCCTCGGGCGGGACCCAGTCTGGGGCCAACGTCCTGACTTTC
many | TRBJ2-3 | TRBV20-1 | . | CSKNLWRDIRGTDTQYF | TGCAGCAAAAACTTGTGGCGGGACATAAGGGGAACAGATACGCAGTATTTT
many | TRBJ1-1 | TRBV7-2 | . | CASSYLGLLADEAFF | TGTGCCAGCAGCTACCTTGGACTTTTAGCCGATGAAGCTTTCTTT
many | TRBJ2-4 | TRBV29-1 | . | CSVEGGDGTKNIQYF | TGCAGCGTTGAAGGGGGGGACGGGACCAAAAACATTCAGTACTTC
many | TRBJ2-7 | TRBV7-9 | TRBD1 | CASSTWDRVRFGVDHEQYF | TGTGCCAGCAGCACCTGGGACAGGGTCCGATTCGGGGTAGATCACGAGCAGTACTTC
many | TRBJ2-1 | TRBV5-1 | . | CASSWQGGEQFF | TGCGCCAGCAGCTGGCAGGGAGGTGAGCAGTTCTTC
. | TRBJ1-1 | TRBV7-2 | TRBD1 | CASSLFFTGAEAFF | TGTGCCAGCAGCTTATTTTTTACAGGGGCTGAAGCTTTCTTT
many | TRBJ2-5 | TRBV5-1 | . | CASSSGPEETQYF | TGCGCCAGCAGCTCGGGCCCAGAAGAGACCCAGTACTTC
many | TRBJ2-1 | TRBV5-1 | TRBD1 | CASSLAGGQGINEQFF | TGCGCCAGCAGCTTGGCCGGGGGACAGGGGATTAATGAGCAGTTCTTC
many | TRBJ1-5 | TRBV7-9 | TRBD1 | CASSSGTADSNQPQHF | TGTGCCAGCAGCTCAGGGACAGCAGATAGCAATCAGCCCCAGCATTTT
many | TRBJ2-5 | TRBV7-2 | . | CASSFRNLETQYF | TGTGCCAGCAGCTTCCGGAATCTGGAGACCCAGTACTTC
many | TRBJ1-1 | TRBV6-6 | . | CASTIGGGTEAFF | TGTGCCAGCACCATAGGGGGTGGCACTGAAGCTTTCTTT
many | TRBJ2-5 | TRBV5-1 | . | CASSEGLRIQETQYF | TGCGCCAGCAGCGAGGGACTCAGAATTCAAGAGACCCAGTACTTC
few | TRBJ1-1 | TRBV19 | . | CASSILPGQRTEAFF | TGTGCCAGTAGTATTCTCCCGGGTCAGAGGACTGAAGCTTTCTTT
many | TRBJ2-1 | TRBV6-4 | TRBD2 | CASSAQPTSGGAFEQFF | TGTGCCAGCAGTGCACAGCCAACTAGCGGGGGGGCGTTTGAGCAGTTCTTC
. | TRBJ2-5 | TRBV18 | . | CASSPGLGEETQYF | TGTGCCAGCTCACCCGGGCTAGGCGAAGAGACCCAGTACTTC
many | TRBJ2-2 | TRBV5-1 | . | CASSNAGNTGELFF | TGCGCCAGCAGTAACGCGGGGAACACCGGGGAGCTGTTTTTT
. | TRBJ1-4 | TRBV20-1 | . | CSASPGVNEKLFF | TGCAGTGCTTCCCCAGGGGTTAATGAAAAACTGTTTTTT